These 3 T cell receptor beta chains were all obtained from the same sample, sequenced in a study of blood T cell repertoires in COVID-19. Produced via immunoSEQ multiplex PCR; TCRdb's table is partial and in-frame only. The table includes around 360,000 clones, roughly 86% detected once. The sample was PBMCs or T cells enriched from blood (not recorded which). These receptors were taken from a man in his forties or fifties in a cohort exposed to, infected with or recovered from COVID-19 (not recorded which).

The gene calls are TRBV10-1 and TRBJ2-3, with a tentative D call TRBD1 (6 bases). The CDR3 has 16 amino acids. The germline CDR1 and CDR2 sequences are WNHNN and SYGVQD (reference sequence). Trimming shortened V by 4 bases and J by 2 bases, and 16 bases separated the two germline ends. CDR3 in DNA: TGCGCCAGCAGTGTGGCACAGGGCATCTTCACAGATACGCAGTATTTT. Its translation: CASSVAQGIFTDTQYF.

The V and J genes are TRBV5-1 and TRBJ2-3; 13 bases fit TRBD2. There are 16 residues in the CDR3. With V trimmed by 0 bases and J by 6 bases, 4 bases remained unmatched. The V gene's germline CDR1 is SGHRS and CDR2 YFSETQ. The CDR3 here is CASSLGGLAGADTQYF. CDR3 DNA sequence: TGCGCCAGCAGCTTGGGTGGACTAGCGGGAGCGGATACGCAGTATTTT.

The chain links TRBV6-6 to TRBJ2-2; TRBD1 is a possible D gene (6 bases). CDR1 and CDR2 from the germline V gene are MNHNY and SVGAGI (reference sequence). The CDR3 runs 16 residues. Trimming cost V 4 bases and J 7 bases, with 19 bases left between them. CDR3 nucleotide sequence: TGTGCCAGCAGTTTTTATCAAGGGGGAGACGGCGGGGAGCTGTTTTTT. Amino acids: CASSFYQGGDGGELFF.